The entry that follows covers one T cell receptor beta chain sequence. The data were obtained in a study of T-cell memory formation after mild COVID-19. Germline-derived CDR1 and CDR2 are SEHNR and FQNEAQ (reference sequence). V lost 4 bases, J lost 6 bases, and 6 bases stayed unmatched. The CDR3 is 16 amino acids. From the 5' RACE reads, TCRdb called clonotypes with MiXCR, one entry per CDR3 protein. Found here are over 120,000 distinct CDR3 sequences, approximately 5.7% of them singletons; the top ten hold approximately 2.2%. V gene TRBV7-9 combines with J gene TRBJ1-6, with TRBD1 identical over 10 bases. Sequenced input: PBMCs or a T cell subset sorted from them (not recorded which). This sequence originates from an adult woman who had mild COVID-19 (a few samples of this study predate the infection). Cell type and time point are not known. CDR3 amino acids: CASSSPGQGFNSPLHF. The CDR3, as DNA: TGTGCCAGCAGCTCCCCGGGACAGGGGTTTAATTCACCCCTCCACTTT.